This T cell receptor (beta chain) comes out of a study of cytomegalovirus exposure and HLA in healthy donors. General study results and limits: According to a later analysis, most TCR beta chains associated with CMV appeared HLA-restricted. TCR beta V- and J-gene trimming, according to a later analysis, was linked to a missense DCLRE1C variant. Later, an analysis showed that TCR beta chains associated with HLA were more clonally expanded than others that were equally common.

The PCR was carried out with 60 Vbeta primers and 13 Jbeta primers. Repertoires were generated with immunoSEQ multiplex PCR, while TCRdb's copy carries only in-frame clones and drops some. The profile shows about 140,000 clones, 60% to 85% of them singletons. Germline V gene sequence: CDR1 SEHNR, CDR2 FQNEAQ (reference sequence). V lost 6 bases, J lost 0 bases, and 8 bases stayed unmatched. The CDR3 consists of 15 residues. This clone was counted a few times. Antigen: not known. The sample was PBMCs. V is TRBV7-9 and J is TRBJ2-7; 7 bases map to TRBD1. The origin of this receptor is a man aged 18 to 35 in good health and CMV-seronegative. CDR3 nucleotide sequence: TGTGCCAGCAGTCACCCTCGGGACAGCTCCTACGAGCAGTACTTC. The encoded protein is CASSHPRDSSYEQYF.